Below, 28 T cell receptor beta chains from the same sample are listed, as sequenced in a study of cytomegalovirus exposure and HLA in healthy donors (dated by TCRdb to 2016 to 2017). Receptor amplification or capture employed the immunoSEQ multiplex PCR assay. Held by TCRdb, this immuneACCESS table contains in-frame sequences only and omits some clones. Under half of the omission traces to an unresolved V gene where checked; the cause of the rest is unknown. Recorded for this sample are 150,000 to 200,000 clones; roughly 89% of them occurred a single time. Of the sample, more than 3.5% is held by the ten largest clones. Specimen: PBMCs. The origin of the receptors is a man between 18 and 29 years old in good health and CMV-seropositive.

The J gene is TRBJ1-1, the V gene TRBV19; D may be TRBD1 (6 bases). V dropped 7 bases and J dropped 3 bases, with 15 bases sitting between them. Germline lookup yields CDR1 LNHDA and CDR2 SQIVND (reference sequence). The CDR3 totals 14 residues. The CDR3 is CASTVWGQDTEAFF. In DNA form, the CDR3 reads TGTGCCAGTACCGTGTGGGGGCAGGACACTGAAGCTTTCTTT.

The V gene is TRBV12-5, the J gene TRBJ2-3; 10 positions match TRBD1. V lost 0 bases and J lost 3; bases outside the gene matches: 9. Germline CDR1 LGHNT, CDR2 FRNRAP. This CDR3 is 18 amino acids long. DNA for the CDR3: TGTGCTAGTGGTTTGGTATCTTGGGGGACAGGGGCGACAGATACGCAGTATTTT. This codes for CASGLVSWGTGATDTQYF.

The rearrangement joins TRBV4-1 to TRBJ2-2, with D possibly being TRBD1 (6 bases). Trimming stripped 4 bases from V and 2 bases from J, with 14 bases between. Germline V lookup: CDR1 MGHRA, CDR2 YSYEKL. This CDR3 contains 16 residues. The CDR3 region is CASSRKGQRNTGELFF. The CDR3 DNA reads TGCGCCAGCAGCCGGAAAGGACAGCGCAACACCGGGGAGCTGTTTTTT.

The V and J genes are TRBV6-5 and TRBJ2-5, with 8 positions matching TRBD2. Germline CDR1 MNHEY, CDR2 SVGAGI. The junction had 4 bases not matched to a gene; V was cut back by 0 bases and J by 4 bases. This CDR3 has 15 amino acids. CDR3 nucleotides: TGTGCCAGCAGTTACTCGGGGACTAGAGGAGAGACCCAGTACTTC. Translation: CASSYSGTRGETQYF.

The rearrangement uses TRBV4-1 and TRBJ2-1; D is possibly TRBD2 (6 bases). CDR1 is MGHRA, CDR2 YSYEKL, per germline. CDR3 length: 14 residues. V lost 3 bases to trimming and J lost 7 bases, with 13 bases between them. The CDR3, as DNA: TGCGCCAGCAGCCAGGTGGGGGGTCGGAATGAGCAGTTCTTC. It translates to CASSQVGGRNEQFF.

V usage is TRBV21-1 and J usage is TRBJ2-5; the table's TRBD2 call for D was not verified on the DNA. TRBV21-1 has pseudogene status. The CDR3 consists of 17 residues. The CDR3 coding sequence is TGTGCCAGCAGCAAAGATAGAGGTGGGGGGACCCAAGAGACCCAGTACTTC. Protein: CASSKDRGGGTQETQYF.

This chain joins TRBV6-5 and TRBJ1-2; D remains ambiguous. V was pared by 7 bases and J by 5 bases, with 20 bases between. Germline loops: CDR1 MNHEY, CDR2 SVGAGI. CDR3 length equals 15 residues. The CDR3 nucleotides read TGTGCCAGCAATCCAAGTGCAGTACCCTCGTATGGCTACACCTTC. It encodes CASNPSAVPSYGYTF.

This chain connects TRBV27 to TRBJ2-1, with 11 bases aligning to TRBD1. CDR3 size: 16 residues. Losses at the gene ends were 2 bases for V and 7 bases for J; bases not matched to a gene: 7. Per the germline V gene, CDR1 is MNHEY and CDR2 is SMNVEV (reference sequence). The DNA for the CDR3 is TGTGCCAGCAGTTTAGGACAGGGGGCGGTTTGGAATGAGCAGTTCTTC. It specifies CASSLGQGAVWNEQFF.

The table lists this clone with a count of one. The CDR3 loop is CASSLRQGASGNTIYF. The CDR3 DNA reads TGTGCCAGCAGCTTAAGGCAGGGGGCTTCTGGAAACACCATATATTTT. This chain joins TRBV7-3 and TRBJ1-3; TRBD1 agrees at 8 bases. V dropped 1 base and J dropped 1; count of bases not matched to a gene: 3. This CDR3 has 16 amino acids. Germline V gives CDR1 SGHTA, CDR2 FQGTGA.

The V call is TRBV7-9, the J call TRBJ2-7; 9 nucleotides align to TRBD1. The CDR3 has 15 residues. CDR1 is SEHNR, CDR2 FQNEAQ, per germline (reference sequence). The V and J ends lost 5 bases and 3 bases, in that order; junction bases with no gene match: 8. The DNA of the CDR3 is TGTGCCAGCAGCCTGGGACAGGGAGGGGACTACGAGCAGTACTTC. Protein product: CASSLGQGGDYEQYF.

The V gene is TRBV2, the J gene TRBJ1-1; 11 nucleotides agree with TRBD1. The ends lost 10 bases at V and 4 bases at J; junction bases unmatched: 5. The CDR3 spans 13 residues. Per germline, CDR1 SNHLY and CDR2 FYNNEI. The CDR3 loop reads CATGQGAFTEAFF. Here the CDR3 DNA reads TGTGCCACCGGACAGGGGGCTTTCACTGAAGCTTTCTTT.

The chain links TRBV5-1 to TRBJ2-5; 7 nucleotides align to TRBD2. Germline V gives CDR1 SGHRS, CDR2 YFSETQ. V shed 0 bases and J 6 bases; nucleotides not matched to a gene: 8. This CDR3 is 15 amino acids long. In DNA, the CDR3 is TGCGCCAGCAGCTTGGAGGGCGGGAGTAGGAAGACCCAGTACTTC. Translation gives CASSLEGGSRKTQYF.

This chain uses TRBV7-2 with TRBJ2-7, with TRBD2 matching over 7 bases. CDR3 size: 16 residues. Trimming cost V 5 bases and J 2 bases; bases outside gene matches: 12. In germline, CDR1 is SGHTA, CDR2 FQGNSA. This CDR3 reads CASSQQPWTSTYEQYF. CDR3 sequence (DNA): TGTGCCAGCAGCCAGCAACCTTGGACTAGTACCTACGAGCAGTACTTC.

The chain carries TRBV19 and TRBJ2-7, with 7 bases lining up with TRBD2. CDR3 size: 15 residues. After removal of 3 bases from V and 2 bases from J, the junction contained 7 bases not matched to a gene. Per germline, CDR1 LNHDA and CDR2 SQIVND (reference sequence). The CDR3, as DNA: TGTGCCAGTAGTATTCTAGTGGGAGGGCCCTACGAGCAGTACTTC. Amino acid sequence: CASSILVGGPYEQYF.

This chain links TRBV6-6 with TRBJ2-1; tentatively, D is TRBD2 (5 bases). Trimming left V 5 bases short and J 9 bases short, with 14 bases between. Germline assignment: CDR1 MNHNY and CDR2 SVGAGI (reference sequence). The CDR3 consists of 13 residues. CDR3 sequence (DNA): TGTGCCAGCAGTATGGGGAGCTTCGGTGAGCAGTTCTTC. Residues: CASSMGSFGEQFF.

DNA of the CDR3: TGTGCCAGCAGTCGAAATAGCGGGAGGGCCGTTGGCGCCGGGGAGCTGTTTTTT. Translated, it gives CASSRNSGRAVGAGELFF. The chain joins TRBV27 to TRBJ2-2; 11 bases map to TRBD2. The CDR3 totals 18 residues. The ends lost 5 bases at V and 6 bases at J; junction bases unmatched: 14. The V gene's germline CDR1 is MNHEY and CDR2 SMNVEV (reference sequence).

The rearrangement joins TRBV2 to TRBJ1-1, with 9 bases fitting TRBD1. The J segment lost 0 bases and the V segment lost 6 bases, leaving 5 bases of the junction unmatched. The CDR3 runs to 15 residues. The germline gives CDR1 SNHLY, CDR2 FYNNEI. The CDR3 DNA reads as TGTGCCAGCAGGTCCGGGACAGGGATGAACACTGAAGCTTTCTTT. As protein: CASRSGTGMNTEAFF.

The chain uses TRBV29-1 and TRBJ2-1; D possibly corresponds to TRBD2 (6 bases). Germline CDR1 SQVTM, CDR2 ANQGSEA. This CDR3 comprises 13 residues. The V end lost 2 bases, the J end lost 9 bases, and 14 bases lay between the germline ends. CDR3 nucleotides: TGCAGCGTTGAATGGGCAGGCGGGGTTGAGCAGTTCTTC. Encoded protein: CSVEWAGGVEQFF.

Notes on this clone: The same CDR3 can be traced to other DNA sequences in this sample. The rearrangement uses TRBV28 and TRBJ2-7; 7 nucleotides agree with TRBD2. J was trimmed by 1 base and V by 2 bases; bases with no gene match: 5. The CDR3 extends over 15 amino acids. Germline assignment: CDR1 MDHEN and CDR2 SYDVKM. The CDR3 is CASSLGGSLSYEQYF. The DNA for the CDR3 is TGTGCCAGCAGTTTAGGCGGGAGTCTGTCCTACGAGCAGTACTTC.

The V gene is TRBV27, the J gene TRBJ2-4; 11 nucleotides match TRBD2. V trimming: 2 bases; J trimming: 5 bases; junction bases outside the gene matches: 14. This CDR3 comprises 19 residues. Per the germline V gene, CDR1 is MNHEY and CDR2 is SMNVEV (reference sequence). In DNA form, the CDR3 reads TGTGCCAGCAGTTTAACAGGGGGACTAGCGGAACCCGGCCAAAACATTCAGTACTTC. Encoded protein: CASSLTGGLAEPGQNIQYF.

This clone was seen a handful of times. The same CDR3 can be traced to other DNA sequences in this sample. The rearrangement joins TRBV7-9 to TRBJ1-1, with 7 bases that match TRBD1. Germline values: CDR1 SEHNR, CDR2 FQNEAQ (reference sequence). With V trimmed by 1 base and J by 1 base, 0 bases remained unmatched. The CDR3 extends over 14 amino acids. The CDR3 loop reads CASSLGQGNTEAFF. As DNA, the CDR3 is TGTGCCAGCAGCTTAGGACAGGGGAACACTGAAGCTTTCTTT.

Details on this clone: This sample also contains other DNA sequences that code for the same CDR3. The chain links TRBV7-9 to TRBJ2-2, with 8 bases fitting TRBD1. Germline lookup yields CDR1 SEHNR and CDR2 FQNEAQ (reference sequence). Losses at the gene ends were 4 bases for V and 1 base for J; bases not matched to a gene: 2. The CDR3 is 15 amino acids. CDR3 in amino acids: CASSSGQGNTGELFF. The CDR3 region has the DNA TGTGCCAGCAGCTCCGGACAGGGGAACACCGGGGAGCTGTTTTTT.

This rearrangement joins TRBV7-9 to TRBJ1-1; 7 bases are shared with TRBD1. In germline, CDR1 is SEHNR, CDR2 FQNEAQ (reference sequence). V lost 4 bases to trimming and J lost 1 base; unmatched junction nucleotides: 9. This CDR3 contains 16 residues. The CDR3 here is CASSSLDRAANTEAFF. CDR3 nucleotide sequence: TGTGCCAGCAGCTCCCTTGACAGGGCTGCGAACACTGAAGCTTTCTTT.

The CDR3 loop is CASSLVSGSSGNTIYF. The CDR3 region has the DNA TGTGCCAGCAGCTTGGTAAGCGGAAGCTCTGGAAACACCATATATTTT. This sequence joins TRBV5-8 and TRBJ1-3; D call uncertain. V was cut by 0 bases and J by 0 bases, with 10 bases left in between. The germline V gene has CDR1 SGHTS and CDR2 YDEGEE. This CDR3 comprises 16 residues.

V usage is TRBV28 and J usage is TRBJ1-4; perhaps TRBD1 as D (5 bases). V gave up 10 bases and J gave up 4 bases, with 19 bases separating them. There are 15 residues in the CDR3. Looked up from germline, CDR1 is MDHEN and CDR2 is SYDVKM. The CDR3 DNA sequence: TGTGCCACCTCAGGTGGGGGGAGCCTTAATGAAAAACTGTTTTTT. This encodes CATSGGGSLNEKLFF. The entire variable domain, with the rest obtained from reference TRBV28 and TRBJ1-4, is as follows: DVKVTQSSRYLVKRTGEKVFLECVQDMDHENMFWYRQDPGLGLRLIYFSYDVKMKEKGDIPEGYSVSREKKERFSLILESASTNQTSMYLCATSGGGSLNEKLFFGSGTQLSVL.

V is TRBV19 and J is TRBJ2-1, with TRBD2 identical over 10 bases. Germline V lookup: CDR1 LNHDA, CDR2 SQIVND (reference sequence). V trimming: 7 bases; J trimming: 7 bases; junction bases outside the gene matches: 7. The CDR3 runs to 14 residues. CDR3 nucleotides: TGTGCCAGTACACCCCTAGCGGGAGTTAATGAGCAGTTCTTC. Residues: CASTPLAGVNEQFF. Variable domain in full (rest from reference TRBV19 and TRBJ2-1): DGGITQSPKYLFRKEGQNVTLSCEQNLNHDAMYWYRQDPGQGLRLIYYSQIVNDFQKGDIAEGYSVSREKKESFPLTVTSAQKNPTAFYLCASTPLAGVNEQFFGPGTRLTVL.

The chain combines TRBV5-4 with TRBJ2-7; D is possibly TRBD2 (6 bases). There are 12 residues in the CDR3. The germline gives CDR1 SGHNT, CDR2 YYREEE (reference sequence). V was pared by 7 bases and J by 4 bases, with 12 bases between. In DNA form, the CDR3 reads TGTGCCAGCTCCGGGAGCGGTTACGAGCAGTACTTC. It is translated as CASSGSGYEQYF.

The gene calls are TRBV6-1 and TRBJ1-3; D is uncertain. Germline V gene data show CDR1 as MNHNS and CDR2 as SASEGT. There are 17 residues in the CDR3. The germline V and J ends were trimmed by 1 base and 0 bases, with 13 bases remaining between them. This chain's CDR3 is CASSEEAQAASGNTIYF. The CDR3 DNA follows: TGTGCCAGCAGTGAAGAGGCGCAGGCAGCCTCTGGAAACACCATATATTTT.